This entry describes one T cell receptor (beta chain). What this receptor recognizes is not known. Within one base of it there is no much larger clone, and no base qualities were kept. TCRbeta CDR3 regions were amplified from genomic DNA by means of the immunoSEQ Assay, a bias-controlled multiplex PCR. As for the authors' bioinformatics: Nucleated cell counts per sample were estimated from amplification of reference gene primers within the assay. To quantify the absolute abundance of each unique TCRbeta CDR3 rearrangement, sequence reads were collapsed and filtered. For each sample, productive Simpson clonality was calculated as the square root of Simpson's diversity index over productive rearrangements. TCRdb mirrors the immuneACCESS table, restricted to in-frame sequences. Some clones are absent from its copies; in checked studies, under half trace to an unresolved V gene, and the reason for the others is unknown. V and J calls and clone size come straight from that table; D and trimming were deduced from the DNA. The sample records some 180,000 clones, about 90% of which are singletons. Of the sample, roughly 0.56% is held by the ten largest clones.

Each collaborating institution followed its own protocols to collect whole blood in K2EDTA tubes. For TCRbeta analysis, collaborators shipped samples in one of three forms: frozen whole blood, isolated PBMCs, or DNA extracted from either of those sample types. The germline ends are 8 bases apart after V is trimmed by 6 bases and J by 0 bases. The CDR3 numbers 13 residues from cysteine through phenylalanine. Only the CDR3 part of the read is kept: 39 bases, read in frame from the first base. CDR1 and CDR2, per the germline V gene, are ENHRY and SYGVKD. These data are taken from a study of blood T cell repertoires in COVID-19 (TCRdb year 2020). Background for the entire study: The collaborator samples originated in the United States, Italy and Spain and spanned the acute and convalescent phases of COVID-19. Where available, HLA class I and class II types were taken from metadata supplied by the sample provider and were not determined by assay-based typing. The samples were drawn from the first 160 participants of the ongoing ImmuneRACE study and from over 950 subjects provided by 6 global collaborators. The prospective study material was composed of cDNA or gDNA derived from T cells, B-cell-depleted T cells, or PBMCs. The repertoires were made available in a free public database intended to serve as a resource for research on the immune response to SARS-CoV-2. The sample metadata nearly always contained a de-identified subject ID, COVID-19 status, age in years and sex. Deeply sampled blood TCRbeta repertoires from subjects exposed to, actively infected with, or recovered from COVID-19 were included in the dataset. Overall study results and their limits: How much clinical and demographic metadata was included differed by source and by participant, and the metadata was provided uncurated.

Sequenced sample: peripheral blood. The chain is made from TRBV10-3 and TRBJ1-1; TRBD1 could be the D gene, as 6 bases match. The receptor comes from a man aged 45-60 years with acute or convalescent COVID-19. The CDR3 protein sequence reads: CAIRGQLNTEAFF. DNA sequence: TGTGCCATCAGAGGACAGCTGAACACTGAAGCTTTCTTT.